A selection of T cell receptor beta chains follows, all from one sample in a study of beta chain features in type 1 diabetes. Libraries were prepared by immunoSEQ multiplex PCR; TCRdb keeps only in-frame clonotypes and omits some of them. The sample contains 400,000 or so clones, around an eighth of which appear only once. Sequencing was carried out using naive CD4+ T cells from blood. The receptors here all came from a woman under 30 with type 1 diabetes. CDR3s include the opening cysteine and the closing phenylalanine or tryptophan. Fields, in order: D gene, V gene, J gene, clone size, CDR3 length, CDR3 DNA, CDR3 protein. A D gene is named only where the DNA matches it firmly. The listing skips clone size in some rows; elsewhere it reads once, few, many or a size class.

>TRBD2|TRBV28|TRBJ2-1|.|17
TGTGCCAGCAGCTCCCCTGGGACTAGAGGGGCCTGGGATGAGCAGTTCTTC
CASSSPGTRGAWDEQFF
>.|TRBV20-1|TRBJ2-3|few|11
TGCAGTGCACCGAGCCCAGATACGCAGTATTTT
CSAPSPDTQYF
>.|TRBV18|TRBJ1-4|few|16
TGTGCCAGCTCACCACCGAGCCAGGCAACTAATGAAAAACTGTTTTTT
CASSPPSQATNEKLFF
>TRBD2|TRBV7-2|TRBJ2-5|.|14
TGTGCCAGCAGCTCTAAGGCCGATCGGGGGGCCCAGTACTTC
CASSSKADRGAQYF
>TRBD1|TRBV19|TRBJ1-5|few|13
TGTGCCAGTAGCCACAGGGGGCATCAGCCCCAGCATTTT
CASSHRGHQPQHF
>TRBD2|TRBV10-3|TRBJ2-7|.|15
TGTGCCATCGGATTCCAAAGTAGCGGGAGAAACGAGCAGTACTTC
CAIGFQSSGRNEQYF
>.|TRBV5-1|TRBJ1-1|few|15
TGCGCCAGCAGCTTGGAGAGGCCAGCGAACACTGAAGCTTTCTTT
CASSLERPANTEAFF
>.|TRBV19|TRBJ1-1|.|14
TGTGCCAGTAGTGATGGGGGGTCGAACACTGAAGCTTTCTTT
CASSDGGSNTEAFF
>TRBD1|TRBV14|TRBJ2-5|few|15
TGTGCCAGCAGCCCAAGGACAGGCCTTCAAGAGACCCAGTACTTC
CASSPRTGLQETQYF
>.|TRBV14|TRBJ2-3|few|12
TGTGCCAGCAGCCAAGAACGGGTTACGCAGTATTTT
CASSQERVTQYF
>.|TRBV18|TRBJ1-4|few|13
TGTGCCAGCTCACCGAGGCTCAATGAAAAACTGTTTTTT
CASSPRLNEKLFF
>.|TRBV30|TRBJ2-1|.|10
TGCGGGATGGGTTCGGGTGAGCAGTTCTTC
CGMGSGEQFF
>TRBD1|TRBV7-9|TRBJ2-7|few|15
TGTGCCAGCAGCCCCTCGACAGGGGTATACTACGAGCAGTACTTC
CASSPSTGVYYEQYF
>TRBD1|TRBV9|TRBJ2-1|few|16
TGTGCCAGCAGCGTAGGGATCACAGGGGGCCGGAATGAGCAGTTCTTC
CASSVGITGGRNEQFF
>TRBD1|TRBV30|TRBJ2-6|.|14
TGTGCCTGCCTGACAGGGTCTGGGGCCAACGTCCTGACTTTC
CACLTGSGANVLTF
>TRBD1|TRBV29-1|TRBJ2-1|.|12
TGCAGCGTTACGACAGGGGGCGCTGAGCAGTTCTTC
CSVTTGGAEQFF
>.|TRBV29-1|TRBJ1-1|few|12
TGCAGCGTTGGATACGATGGGCCTGAAGCTTTCTTT
CSVGYDGPEAFF
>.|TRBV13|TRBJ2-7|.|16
TGTGCCAGCAGACCACTGAAGCGAATGCCCCTCACCGAGCAGTACTTC
CASRPLKRMPLTEQYF
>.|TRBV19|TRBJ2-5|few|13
TGTGCCAGTAGTATACAGGTAGAAGAGACCCAGTACTTC
CASSIQVEETQYF
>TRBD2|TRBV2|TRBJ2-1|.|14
TGTGCCAGCAATCTAAGGACTAGCGGGAATGAGCAGTTCTTC
CASNLRTSGNEQFF
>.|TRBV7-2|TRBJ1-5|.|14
TGTGCCAGCAGCGGGGGGGGCGGTTCTCAGCCCCAGCATTTT
CASSGGGGSQPQHF
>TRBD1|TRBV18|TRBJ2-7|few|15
TGTGCCAGCTCACCGGGACAGAACCTCCCCTACGAGCAGTACTTC
CASSPGQNLPYEQYF